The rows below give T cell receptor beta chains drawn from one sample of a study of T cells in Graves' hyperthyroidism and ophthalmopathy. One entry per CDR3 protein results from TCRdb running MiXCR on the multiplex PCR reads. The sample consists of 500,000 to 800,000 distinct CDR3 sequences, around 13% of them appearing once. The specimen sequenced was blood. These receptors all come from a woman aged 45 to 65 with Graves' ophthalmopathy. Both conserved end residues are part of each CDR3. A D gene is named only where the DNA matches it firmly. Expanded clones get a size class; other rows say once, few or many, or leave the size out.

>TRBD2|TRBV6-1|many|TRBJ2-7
CASSYSPRDYTYEQYF
TGTGCCAGCAGTTATTCACCCCGGGACTATACCTACGAGCAGTACTTC
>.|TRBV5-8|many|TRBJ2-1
CASSLGQGLGEQFF
TGTGCCAGCAGCTTGGGACAAGGGCTGGGTGAGCAGTTCTTC
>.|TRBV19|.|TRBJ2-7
CASSILYGTIEQYF
TGTGCCAGTAGTATCCTATATGGGACAATCGAGCAGTACTTC
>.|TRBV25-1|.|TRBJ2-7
CASSMAGPYEQYF
TGTGCCAGCAGTATGGCAGGGCCCTACGAGCAGTACTTC
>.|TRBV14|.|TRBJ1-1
CASSQDRVGAFF
TGTGCCAGCAGCCAAGATAGGGTGGGAGCTTTCTTT
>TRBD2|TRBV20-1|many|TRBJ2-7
CSAPPGLSYEQYF
TGCAGTGCTCCACCGGGACTATCCTACGAGCAGTACTTC
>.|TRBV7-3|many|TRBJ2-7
CASSWDPAGPYEQYF
TGTGCCAGCAGCTGGGACCCAGCGGGCCCCTACGAGCAGTACTTC
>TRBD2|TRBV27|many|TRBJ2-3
CASSPGLAGNTDTQYF
TGTGCCAGCAGTCCGGGACTAGCGGGAAACACAGATACGCAGTATTTT
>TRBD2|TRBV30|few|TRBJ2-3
CAWNKREGLTDTQYF
TGTGCCTGGAATAAGCGGGAGGGTTTAACAGATACGCAGTATTTT
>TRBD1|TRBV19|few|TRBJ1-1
CASRDRKMNTEAFF
TGTGCCAGCCGGGACAGAAAAATGAACACTGAAGCTTTCTTT
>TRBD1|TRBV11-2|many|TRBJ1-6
CASSWRQGLYNSPLHF
TGTGCCAGCAGCTGGCGACAGGGACTCTATAATTCACCCCTCCACTTT
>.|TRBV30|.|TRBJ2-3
CAWSPGGIGMDAQYF
TGTGCCTGGAGTCCTGGCGGGATCGGGATGGATGCGCAGTATTTT
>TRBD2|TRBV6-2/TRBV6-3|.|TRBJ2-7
CASSYGREVFTYEQYF
TGTGCCAGCAGTTACGGTCGGGAGGTTTTTACGTACGAGCAGTACTTC
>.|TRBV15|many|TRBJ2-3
CATSSRVLAGGDTQYF
TGTGCCACCAGCAGTAGAGTTTTAGCTGGAGGAGATACGCAGTATTTT
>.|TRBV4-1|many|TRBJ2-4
CASSQVPGDGIQYF
TGCGCCAGCAGCCAAGTTCCAGGTGACGGCATTCAGTACTTC
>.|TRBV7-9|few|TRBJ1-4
CASSTLPPGLANEKLFF
TGTGCCAGCAGCACGTTACCGCCGGGCCTGGCTAATGAAAAACTGTTTTTT
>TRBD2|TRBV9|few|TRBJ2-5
CASSQSSGTQETQYF
TGTGCCAGCAGCCAATCTAGCGGGACTCAAGAGACCCAGTACTTC
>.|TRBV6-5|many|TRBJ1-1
CASSYSGLGTEAFF
TGTGCCAGCAGTTACTCGGGGCTGGGCACTGAAGCTTTCTTT
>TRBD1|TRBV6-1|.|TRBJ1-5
CASRASTGGGQPQHF
TGTGCCAGCAGGGCTTCGACAGGGGGTGGTCAGCCCCAGCATTTT
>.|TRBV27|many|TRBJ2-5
CASSLGLGQGHETQYF
TGTGCCAGCAGTTTAGGTCTGGGGCAGGGTCATGAGACCCAGTACTTC
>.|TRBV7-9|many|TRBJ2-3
CASSLGGGADTQYF
TGTGCCAGCAGCTTAGGAGGGGGTGCAGATACGCAGTATTTT
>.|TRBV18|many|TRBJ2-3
CASSPGADFTDTQYF
TGTGCCAGCTCACCAGGGGCCGATTTCACAGATACGCAGTATTTT
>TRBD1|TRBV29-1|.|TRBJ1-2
CSVGQGAFHGYTF
TGCAGCGTAGGACAGGGGGCCTTTCATGGCTACACCTTC
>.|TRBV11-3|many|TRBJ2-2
CASSRGGELFF
TGTGCCAGCAGCCGGGGCGGGGAGCTGTTTTTT
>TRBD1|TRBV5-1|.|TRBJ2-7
CASSSGTGFEQYF
TGCGCCAGCAGCTCCGGGACAGGGTTTGAGCAGTACTTC
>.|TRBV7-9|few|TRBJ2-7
CASGFSEGYEQYF
TGTGCCAGCGGCTTCTCAGAGGGGTACGAGCAGTACTTC
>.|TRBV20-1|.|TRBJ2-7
CSASTPGVSYEQYF
TGCAGTGCAAGCACGCCAGGGGTGTCCTACGAGCAGTACTTC
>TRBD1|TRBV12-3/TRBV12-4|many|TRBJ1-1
CASRPGTAEAFF
TGTGCCAGCAGGCCCGGGACAGCTGAAGCTTTCTTT
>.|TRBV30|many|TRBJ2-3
CAWSVLSGDTQYF
TGTGCCTGGAGTGTACTTAGCGGAGATACGCAGTATTTT
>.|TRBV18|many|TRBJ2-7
CASNGQGISYEQYF
TGTGCCAGCAACGGGCAGGGAATCTCCTACGAGCAGTACTTC
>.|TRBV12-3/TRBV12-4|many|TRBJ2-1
CASSFGGGMGYNEQFF
TGTGCCAGCAGTTTTGGGGGCGGGATGGGGTACAATGAGCAGTTCTTC
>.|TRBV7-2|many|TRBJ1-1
CASKMESEAFF
TGTGCCAGCAAAATGGAATCTGAAGCTTTCTTT
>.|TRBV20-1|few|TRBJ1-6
CSAIGSSYNSPLHF
TGCAGTGCTATTGGGAGCTCCTATAATTCACCCCTCCACTTT
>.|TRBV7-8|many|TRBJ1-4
CASSPNRFPGAREKLFF
TGTGCCAGCAGCCCAAATCGGTTTCCGGGGGCACGGGAAAAACTGTTTTTT
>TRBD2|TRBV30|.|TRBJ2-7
CASSGTSVTYEQYF
TGTGCCAGCAGCGGTACTAGCGTTACCTACGAGCAGTACTTC
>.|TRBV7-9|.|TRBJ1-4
CASSPREVVSEKLFF
TGTGCCAGCAGCCCTAGGGAGGTTGTTTCGGAAAAACTGTTTTTT
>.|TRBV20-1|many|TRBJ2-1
CSARDRGGYNEQFF
TGCAGTGCTAGAGATCGGGGCGGATACAATGAGCAGTTCTTC
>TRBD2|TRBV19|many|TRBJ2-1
CASSIEPVAGAHNEQFF
TGTGCCAGTAGTATAGAGCCCGTAGCGGGAGCTCACAATGAGCAGTTCTTC
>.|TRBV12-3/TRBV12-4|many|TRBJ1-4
CASSLKGGEKLFF
TGTGCCAGCAGTTTAAAGGGGGGTGAAAAACTGTTTTTT
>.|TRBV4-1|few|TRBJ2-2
CASRSAARTNTGELFF
TGCGCCAGCCGGTCGGCGGCCAGAACGAACACCGGGGAGCTGTTTTTT
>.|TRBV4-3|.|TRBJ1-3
CASSQVPGSTGNTIYF
TGCGCCAGCAGCCAAGTGCCCGGGAGTACTGGAAACACCATATATTTT
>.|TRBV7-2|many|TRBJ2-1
CASSLAQYNEQFF
TGTGCCAGCAGCTTAGCCCAGTACAATGAGCAGTTCTTC
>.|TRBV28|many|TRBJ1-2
CASSLRGRNQGYGYTF
TGTGCCAGCAGTTTACGAGGACGCAACCAGGGCTATGGCTACACCTTC
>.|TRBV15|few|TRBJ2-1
CATSRAGYWNEQFF
TGTGCCACCAGCAGAGCAGGTTACTGGAATGAGCAGTTCTTC
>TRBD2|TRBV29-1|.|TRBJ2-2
CSVSAGGAFRELFF
TGCAGCGTCTCAGCGGGAGGTGCGTTCAGGGAGCTGTTTTTT
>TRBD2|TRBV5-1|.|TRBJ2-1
CASSSPGLAGRNEQFF
TGCGCCAGCAGCTCACCGGGACTAGCGGGACGCAATGAGCAGTTCTTC
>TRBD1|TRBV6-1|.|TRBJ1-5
CASRTDRDERQPQHF
TGTGCCAGCAGAACCGACAGGGATGAGCGTCAGCCCCAGCATTTT